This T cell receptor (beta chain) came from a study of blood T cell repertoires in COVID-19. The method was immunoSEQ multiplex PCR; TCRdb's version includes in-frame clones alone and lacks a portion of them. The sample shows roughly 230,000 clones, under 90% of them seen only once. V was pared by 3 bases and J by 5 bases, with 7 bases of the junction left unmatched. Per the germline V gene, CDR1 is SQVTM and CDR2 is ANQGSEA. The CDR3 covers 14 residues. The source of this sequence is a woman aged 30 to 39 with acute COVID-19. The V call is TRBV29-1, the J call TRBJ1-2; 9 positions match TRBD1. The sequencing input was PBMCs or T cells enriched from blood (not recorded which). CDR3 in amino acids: CSVDSTGGGYGYTF. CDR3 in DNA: TGCAGCGTTGATTCCACAGGGGGCGGGTATGGCTACACCTTC. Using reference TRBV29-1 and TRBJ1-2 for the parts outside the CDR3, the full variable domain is SAVISQKPSRDICQRGTSLTIQCQVDSQVTMMFWYRQQPGQSLTLIATANQGSEATYESGFVIDKFPISRPNLTFSTLTVSNMSPEDSSIYLCSVDSTGGGYGYTFGSGTRLTVV.